This T cell receptor beta chain originates from a study of response to subunit inactivated influenza vaccine. TCRdb fed the RT-PCR reads into MiXCR, producing one record per CDR3 protein. The data hold about 830,000 distinct CDR3 sequences, with approximately 18% observed a single time. Germline CDR1 is SGHRS and CDR2 is YFSETQ. The CDR3 totals 13 residues. V was trimmed by 0 bases and J by 5 bases, leaving 8 bases between them. The TCR originated in a man in his forties or fifties who received an inactivated influenza vaccine. This sequence joins TRBV5-1 and TRBJ2-5; D is ambiguous. Sequenced material: PBMCs from blood, taken 5 days after vaccination. The DNA for the CDR3 is TGCGCCAGCAGCTTGGGCTTTCATGAGACCCAGTACTTC. Translating it yields CASSLGFHETQYF.